This T cell receptor (beta chain) was identified in a study of blood T cell repertoires in COVID-19. Across the whole study: From T cells, B-cell-depleted T cells, or PBMCs came the material, which was cDNA or gDNA.

Germline lookup yields CDR1 SGHTA and CDR2 FQGNSA. The CDR3 runs to 13 residues. V was shortened by 6 bases and J by 2 bases, with 10 bases between the two germline ends. The protocol was immunoSEQ multiplex PCR, while the TCRdb copy is restricted to in-frame clones and leaves out a portion. The table records approximately 480,000 clones, around 87% of them present only once. The gene calls are TRBV7-2 and TRBJ1-1; D gene unclear. Sequenced input: PBMCs or T cells enriched from blood (not recorded which). The sequence was collected from a woman in her late teens or twenties who had recovered from COVID-19. CDR3 bases: TGTGCCAGCAGTAGACAAGCAAACACTGAAGCTTTCTTT. Protein sequence: CASSRQANTEAFF. Supplemented by reference TRBV7-2 and TRBJ1-1, the full variable domain reads GAGVSQSPSNKVTEKGKDVELRCDPISGHTALYWYRQSLGQGLEFLIYFQGNSAPDKSGLPSDRFSAERTGGSVSTLTIQRTQQEDSAVYLCASSRQANTEAFFGQGTRLTVV.